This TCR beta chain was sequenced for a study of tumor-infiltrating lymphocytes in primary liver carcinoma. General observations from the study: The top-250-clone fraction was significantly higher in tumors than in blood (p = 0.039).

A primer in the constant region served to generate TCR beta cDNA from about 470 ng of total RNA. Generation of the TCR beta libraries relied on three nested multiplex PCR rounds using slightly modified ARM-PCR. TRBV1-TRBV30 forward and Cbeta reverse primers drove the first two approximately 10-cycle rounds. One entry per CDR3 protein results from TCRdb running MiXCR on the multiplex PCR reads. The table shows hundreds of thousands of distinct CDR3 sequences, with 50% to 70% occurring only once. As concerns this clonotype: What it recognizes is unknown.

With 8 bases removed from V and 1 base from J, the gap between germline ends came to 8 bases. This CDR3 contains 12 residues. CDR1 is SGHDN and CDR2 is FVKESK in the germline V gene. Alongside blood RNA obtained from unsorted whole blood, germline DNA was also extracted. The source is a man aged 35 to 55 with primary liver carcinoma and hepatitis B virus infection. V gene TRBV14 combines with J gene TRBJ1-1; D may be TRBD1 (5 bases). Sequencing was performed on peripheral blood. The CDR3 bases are TGTGCCAGCGGAGGGGCGAACACTGAAGCTTTCTTT. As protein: CASGGANTEAFF.